Each of the 6 T cell receptor beta chains below was sequenced from the same sample in a study of early T cells in non-severe SARS-CoV-2 infection. MiXCR, run by TCRdb on the 5' RACE reads, gives a single entry per CDR3 protein. Among roughly 47,000 distinct CDR3 sequences listed, around 6.5% were seen once. The source was whole blood, collected at baseline. All receptors come from an adult who was a healthcare worker with PCR-confirmed SARS-CoV-2 infection or an uninfected control (not recorded which).

At least ten counts were recorded for this clonotype. The chain combines TRBV18 with TRBJ2-7; 8 nucleotides match TRBD2. V shed 6 bases, J shed 6 bases, and the junction held 1 base outside the gene matches. Germline V gene sequence: CDR1 KGHSH, CDR2 LQKENI. This CDR3 contains 11 residues. CDR3: CASSAGGEQYF. The DNA of the CDR3 is TGTGCCAGCTCCGCGGGAGGCGAGCAGTACTTC.

This clonotype occurred a few times. V is TRBV11-2 and J is TRBJ2-3; D may be TRBD2 (6 bases). Germline V gene lookup returns CDR1 SGHAT and CDR2 FQNNGV. Trimming stripped 1 base from V and 9 bases from J, with 20 bases between. The CDR3 extends over 16 amino acids. DNA of the CDR3: TGTGCCAGCAGCTTAGGCGGGGAAACTAGTGCATCAACGCAGTATTTT. This encodes CASSLGGETSASTQYF. Complete variable domain (other parts from reference TRBV11-2 and TRBJ2-3): EAGVAQSPRYKIIEKRQSVAFWCNPISGHATLYWYQQILGQGPKLLIQFQNNGVVDDSQLPKDRFSAERLKGVDSTLKIQPAKLEDSAVYLCASSLGGETSASTQYFGPGTRLTVL.

This clonotype was counted ten times or more. V usage is TRBV7-2 and J usage is TRBJ1-2; no firm D call. CDR1 is SGHTA, CDR2 FQGNSA, per germline. The CDR3 sequence is 15 residues long. With 5 bases removed from V and 6 bases from J, the gap between germline ends came to 19 bases. The CDR3 DNA follows: TGTGCCAGCAGCCCCCAGGCTATGAGGGTTAATGGCTACACCTTC. Residues: CASSPQAMRVNGYTF.

Turning to this clonotype: Mismatch with germline at one junction end may stem from a read error. This chain connects TRBV7-2 to TRBJ2-7; the D is unclear. This CDR3 region has 14 residues. Germline CDR1 SGHTA, CDR2 FQGNSA. Here the CDR3 DNA reads TGTGCCAGCAGCCCCTCGCTTGTCTCCTGCGAGCAGTACTTC. As protein: CASSPSLVSCEQYF.

This clonotype came up a few times. The V call is TRBV5-5, the J call TRBJ1-5, with 7 nucleotides matching TRBD1. The ends lost 4 bases at V and 2 bases at J; junction bases unmatched: 9. Per germline, CDR1 SGHKS and CDR2 YYEKEE (reference sequence). The CDR3 totals 16 residues. The CDR3 sequence is CASSPQGSPGNQPQHF. CDR3 coding DNA: TGTGCCAGCAGCCCACAGGGGTCCCCCGGCAATCAGCCCCAGCATTTT. Looking up the rest from reference TRBV5-5 and TRBJ1-5 gives the full variable domain: DAGVTQSPTHLIKTRGQQVTLRCSPISGHKSVSWYQQVLGQGPQFIFQYYEKEERGRGNFPDRFSARQFPNYSSELNVNALLLGDSALYLCASSPQGSPGNQPQHFGDGTRLSIL.

This chain links TRBV6-2 or TRBV6-3 with TRBJ2-3; 12 positions agree with TRBD2. V lost 0 bases, J lost 4 bases, and 11 bases stayed unmatched. Germline values: CDR1 MNHEY, CDR2 SVGEGT. This CDR3 has 19 residues. The CDR3 here is CASSYSILAGGPRADTQYF. For the CDR3, the DNA is TGTGCCAGCAGTTACTCGATTCTAGCGGGGGGGCCGAGGGCAGATACGCAGTATTTT.